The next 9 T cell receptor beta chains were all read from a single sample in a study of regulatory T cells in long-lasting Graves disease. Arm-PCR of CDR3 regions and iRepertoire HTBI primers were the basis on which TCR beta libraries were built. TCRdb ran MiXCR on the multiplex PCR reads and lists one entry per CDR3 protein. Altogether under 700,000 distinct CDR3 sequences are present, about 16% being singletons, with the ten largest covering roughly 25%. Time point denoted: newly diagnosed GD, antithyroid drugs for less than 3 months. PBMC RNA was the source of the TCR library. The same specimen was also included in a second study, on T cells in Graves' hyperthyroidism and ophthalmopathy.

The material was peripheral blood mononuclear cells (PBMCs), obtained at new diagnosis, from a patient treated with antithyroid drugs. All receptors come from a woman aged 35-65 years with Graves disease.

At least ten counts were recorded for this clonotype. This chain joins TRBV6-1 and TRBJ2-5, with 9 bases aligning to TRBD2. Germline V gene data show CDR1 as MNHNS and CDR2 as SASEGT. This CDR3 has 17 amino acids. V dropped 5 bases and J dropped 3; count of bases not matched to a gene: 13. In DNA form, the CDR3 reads TGTGCCAGCAGTCTCCTCAGCGGGGGGTCACGAGAAGAGACCCAGTACTTC. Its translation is CASSLLSGGSREETQYF.

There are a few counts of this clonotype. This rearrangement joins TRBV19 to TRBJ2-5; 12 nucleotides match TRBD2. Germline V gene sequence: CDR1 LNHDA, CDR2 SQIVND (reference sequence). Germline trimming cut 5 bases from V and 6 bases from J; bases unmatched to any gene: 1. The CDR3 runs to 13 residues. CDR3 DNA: TGTGCCAGTAGTTGGACTAGCGGGAAGACCCAGTACTTC. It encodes CASSWTSGKTQYF.

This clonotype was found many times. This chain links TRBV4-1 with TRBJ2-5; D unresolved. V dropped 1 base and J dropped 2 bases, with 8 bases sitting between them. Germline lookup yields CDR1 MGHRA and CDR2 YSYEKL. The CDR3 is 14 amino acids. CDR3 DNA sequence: TGCGCCAGCAGCCAAGGGCCAGTACAAGAGACCCAGTACTTC. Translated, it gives CASSQGPVQETQYF.

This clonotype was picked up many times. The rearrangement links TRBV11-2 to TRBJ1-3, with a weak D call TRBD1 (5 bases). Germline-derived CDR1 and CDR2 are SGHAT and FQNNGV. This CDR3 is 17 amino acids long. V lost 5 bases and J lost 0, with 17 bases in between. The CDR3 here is CASSEGAGMSSGNTIYF. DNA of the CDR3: TGTGCCAGCAGCGAAGGGGCAGGGATGAGCTCTGGAAACACCATATATTTT.

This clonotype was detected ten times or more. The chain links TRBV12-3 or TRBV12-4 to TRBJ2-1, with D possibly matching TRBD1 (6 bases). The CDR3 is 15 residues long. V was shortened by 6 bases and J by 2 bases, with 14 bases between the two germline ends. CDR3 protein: CASRNQGSPYNEQFF. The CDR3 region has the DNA TGTGCCAGCAGGAATCAGGGGAGTCCCTACAATGAGCAGTTCTTC.

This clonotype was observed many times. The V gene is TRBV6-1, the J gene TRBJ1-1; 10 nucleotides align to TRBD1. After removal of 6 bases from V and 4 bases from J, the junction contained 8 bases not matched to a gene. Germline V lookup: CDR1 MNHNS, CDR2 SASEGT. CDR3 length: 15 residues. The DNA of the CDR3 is TGTGCCAGCAGCCTCACCCGGGACAGGGGCACTGAAGCTTTCTTT. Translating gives CASSLTRDRGTEAFF.

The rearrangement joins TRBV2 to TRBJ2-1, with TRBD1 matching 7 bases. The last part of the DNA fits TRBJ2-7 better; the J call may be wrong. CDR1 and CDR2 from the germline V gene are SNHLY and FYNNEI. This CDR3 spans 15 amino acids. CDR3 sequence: CASLLDRAKSYEQYF. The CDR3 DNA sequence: TGTGCCAGCTTGCTCGACAGGGCAAAATCCTACGAGCAGTACTTC.

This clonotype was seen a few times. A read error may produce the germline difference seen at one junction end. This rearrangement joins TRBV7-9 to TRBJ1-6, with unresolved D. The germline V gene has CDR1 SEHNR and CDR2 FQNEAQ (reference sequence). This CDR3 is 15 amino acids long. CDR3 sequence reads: CSSSHGPIYNSPLHF. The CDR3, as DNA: TGTTCCAGCAGCCACGGACCGATCTATAATTCACCCCTCCACTTT.

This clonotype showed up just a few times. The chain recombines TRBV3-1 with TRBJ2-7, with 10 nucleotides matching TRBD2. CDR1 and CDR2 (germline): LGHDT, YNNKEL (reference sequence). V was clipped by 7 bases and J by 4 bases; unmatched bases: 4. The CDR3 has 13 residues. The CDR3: CASIALAGYEQYF. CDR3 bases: TGTGCCAGCATCGCACTAGCGGGATACGAGCAGTACTTC.